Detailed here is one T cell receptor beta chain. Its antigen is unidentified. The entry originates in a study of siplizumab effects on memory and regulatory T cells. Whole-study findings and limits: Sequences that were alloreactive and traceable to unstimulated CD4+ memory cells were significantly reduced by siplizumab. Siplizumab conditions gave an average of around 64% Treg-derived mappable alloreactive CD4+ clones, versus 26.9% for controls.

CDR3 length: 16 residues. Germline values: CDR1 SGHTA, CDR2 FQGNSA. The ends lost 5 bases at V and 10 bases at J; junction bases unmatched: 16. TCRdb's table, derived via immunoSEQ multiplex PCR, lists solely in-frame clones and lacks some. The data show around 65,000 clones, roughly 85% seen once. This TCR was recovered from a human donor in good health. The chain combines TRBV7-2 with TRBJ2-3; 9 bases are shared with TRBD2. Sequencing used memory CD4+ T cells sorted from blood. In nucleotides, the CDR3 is TGTGCCAGCAGCCCATTAGGGAATAGCGGGGGTCTGGCGCAGTATTTT. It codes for CASSPLGNSGGLAQYF.